Listed below are T cell receptor beta chains from one sample, sequenced in a study of blood T cell repertoires in COVID-19. Repertoires were generated with immunoSEQ multiplex PCR, while TCRdb's copy carries only in-frame clones and drops some. Of approximately 320,000 clones in the sample, more than 75% were seen once. Sequencing was carried out using PBMCs or T cells enriched from blood (not recorded which). The source of these receptors is a man aged 55-75 years who had recovered from COVID-19. Each CDR3 is given with its conserved first and last residue. A D gene is named only where the DNA matches it firmly. Some rows mark clone size as missing; the rest say once, few, many or name a class of expanded clone.

>TRBJ1-5|TRBV30|.|.
CAWSVGPTHNQPQHF
TGTGCCTGGAGTGTGGGGCCGACTCATAATCAGCCCCAGCATTTT
>TRBJ2-1|TRBV2|.|once
CASSEERGSEQFF
TGTGCCAGCAGTGAGGAGAGGGGGAGTGAGCAGTTCTTC
>TRBJ1-2|TRBV11-2|TRBD1|.
CASSLEGQLYGYTF
TGTGCCAGCAGCTTAGAGGGACAGCTCTATGGCTACACCTTC
>TRBJ1-3|TRBV29-1|.|.
CSVDLGGNTIYF
TGCAGCGTTGACCTCGGGGGAAACACCATATATTTT
>TRBJ1-1|TRBV4-3|.|.
CASSQDRDTSGTEAFF
TGCGCCAGCAGCCAAGATCGGGACACGTCGGGCACTGAAGCTTTCTTT
>TRBJ2-1|TRBV5-1|TRBD2|.
CASSDPSGGYNEQFF
TGCGCCAGCAGCGACCCTAGCGGGGGATACAATGAGCAGTTCTTC
>TRBJ2-1|TRBV10-1|TRBD2|.
CASSDSSSGSWSYNEQFF
TGCGCCAGCAGTGATAGTTCTAGCGGGAGTTGGTCCTACAATGAGCAGTTCTTC
>TRBJ2-3|TRBV7-6|TRBD2|.
CASSLRTSGGDTDTQYF
TGTGCCAGCAGCTTACGTACTAGCGGGGGAGACACAGATACGCAGTATTTT
>TRBJ2-2|TRBV6-5|.|few
CASSYQTANTGELFF
TGTGCCAGCAGTTACCAGACAGCGAACACCGGGGAGCTGTTTTTT
>TRBJ1-5|TRBV10-3|TRBD1|.
CAISERSSVGGQGGQPQHF
TGTGCCATCAGTGAGCGTTCCTCGGTCGGCGGACAGGGCGGTCAGCCCCAGCATTTT
>TRBJ1-5|TRBV12-5|.|.
CASGATGSSGNQPQHF
TGTGCTAGTGGTGCTACAGGGTCATCAGGCAATCAGCCCCAGCATTTT
>TRBJ1-2|TRBV6-4|.|.
CASSDSLGGARGYTF
TGTGCCAGCAGTGACTCTCTGGGAGGCGCTCGTGGCTACACCTTC
>TRBJ2-2|TRBV7-2|.|.
CASSLAVSAGELFF
TGTGCCAGCAGCTTAGCCGTCTCTGCCGGGGAGCTGTTTTTT
>TRBJ1-2|TRBV19|.|.
CASSPFEGTNYGYTF
TGTGCCAGTAGCCCCTTCGAGGGCACTAACTATGGCTACACCTTC
>TRBJ2-7|TRBV12-3/TRBV12-4|.|.
CASSLGAEQYF
TGTGCCAGCAGTTTGGGGGCCGAGCAGTACTTC
>TRBJ1-5|TRBV7-2|.|once
CASSLVGVSNQPQHF
TGTGCCAGCAGCTTAGTGGGAGTCTCCAATCAGCCCCAGCATTTT
>TRBJ2-5|TRBV5-5|.|.
CASSPTSRGNQETQYF
TGTGCCAGCAGCCCAACATCGAGGGGGAACCAAGAGACCCAGTACTTC
>TRBJ1-5|TRBV7-5|.|.
CARSLARDRGIEFDQPQHF
TGTGCCAGAAGCTTGGCCCGGGACAGGGGGATTGAGTTTGATCAGCCCCAGCATTTT
>TRBJ1-1|TRBV7-3|TRBD1|.
CASSFGQGTEAFF
TGTGCCAGCAGCTTCGGACAGGGCACTGAAGCTTTCTTT
>TRBJ1-1|TRBV6-5|TRBD1|.
CASSFEQGANTEAFF
TGTGCCAGCAGTTTTGAACAGGGGGCGAACACTGAAGCTTTCTTT
>TRBJ1-4|TRBV7-2|TRBD1|.
CASSSFGTGGEKLFF
TGTGCCAGCAGCTCATTTGGGACAGGAGGTGAAAAACTGTTTTTT
>TRBJ2-5|TRBV27|.|.
CASSLYAGETQYF
TGTGCCAGCAGTTTATATGCGGGAGAGACCCAGTACTTC
>TRBJ1-2|TRBV6-5|TRBD1|.
CASRTGGNYGYTF
TGTGCCAGCAGGACAGGGGGCAACTATGGCTACACCTTC
>TRBJ1-5|TRBV7-2|.|.
CASSSDIQGNQPQHF
TGTGCCAGCAGCTCAGACATACAGGGTAATCAGCCCCAGCATTTT
>TRBJ1-1|TRBV9|TRBD1|.
CASSAPGQGLNTEAFF
TGTGCCAGCAGCGCCCCGGGACAGGGGCTGAACACTGAAGCTTTCTTT
>TRBJ2-3|TRBV6-4|TRBD2|.
CASSDTSGTDTQYF
TGTGCCAGCAGTGACACTAGCGGCACAGATACGCAGTATTTT
>TRBJ1-4|TRBV9|TRBD1|.
CASSERDRGFEKLFF
TGTGCCAGCAGCGAAAGGGACAGGGGGTTTGAAAAACTGTTTTTT
>TRBJ1-6|TRBV27|.|.
CASSPGGPRSPLHF
TGTGCCAGCAGTCCCGGCGGGCCTAGGTCACCCCTCCACTTT
>TRBJ1-2|TRBV14|.|.
CASSQERGLFGYTF
TGTGCCAGCAGCCAAGAGAGAGGCTTATTCGGCTACACCTTC
>TRBJ1-4|TRBV27|.|.
CASSFRVTATNEKLFF
TGTGCCAGCAGTTTTAGAGTTACCGCAACTAATGAAAAACTGTTTTTT
>TRBJ2-1|TRBV11-2|.|.
CASSLDHRGFEDEQFF
TGTGCCAGCAGCTTAGATCACCGGGGGTTTGAGGATGAGCAGTTCTTC
>TRBJ1-1|TRBV19|.|.
CASTSFEGTEAFF
TGTGCCAGTACCTCGTTTGAGGGCACTGAAGCTTTCTTT
>TRBJ1-4|TRBV28|.|.
CASSLGGYEKLFF
TGTGCCAGCAGCCTCGGGGGGTATGAAAAACTGTTTTTT
>TRBJ1-4|TRBV27|TRBD1|.
CASKVARTGGFEKLFF
TGTGCCAGCAAAGTCGCGCGGACAGGGGGCTTTGAAAAACTGTTTTTT
>TRBJ1-6|TRBV27|TRBD1|.
CASSLAPLQGASGSPLHF
TGTGCCAGCAGTTTAGCCCCGCTTCAGGGGGCGTCTGGATCACCCCTCCACTTT
>TRBJ1-6|TRBV10-3|.|.
CAISESSSRSNSPLHF
TGTGCCATCAGTGAGTCGTCGTCGCGAAGCAATTCACCCCTCCACTTT
>TRBJ1-1|TRBV27|TRBD1|.
CASSSTGTGFREAFF
TGTGCCAGCAGTTCGACCGGGACAGGGTTCCGAGAAGCTTTCTTT
>TRBJ1-6|TRBV2|TRBD1|.
CASREKQGSPLHF
TGTGCCAGCAGGGAGAAACAGGGGTCACCCCTCCACTTT
>TRBJ1-2|TRBV29-1|TRBD1|.
CSVEEAPDRNYGYTF
TGCAGCGTTGAAGAAGCCCCGGACAGGAACTATGGCTACACCTTC
>TRBJ2-1|TRBV6-1|TRBD2|.
CASSVTSGLSYNEQFF
TGTGCCAGCAGTGTAACTAGCGGGTTATCCTACAATGAGCAGTTCTTC
>TRBJ1-5|TRBV23-1|TRBD1|.
CASSWGGQGGWRGNQPQHF
TGCGCCAGCAGTTGGGGTGGGCAGGGGGGCTGGCGTGGCAATCAGCCCCAGCATTTT
>TRBJ2-2|TRBV30|TRBD1|.
CAWSRTGLNTGELFF
TGTGCCTGGAGTCGGACAGGGCTAAACACCGGGGAGCTGTTTTTT
>TRBJ2-1|TRBV7-6|.|.
CASSLDSGHRVHYYNEQFF
TGTGCCAGCAGCTTAGATTCCGGACACAGGGTTCACTACTACAATGAGCAGTTCTTC
>TRBJ2-1|TRBV5-8|TRBD2|few
CASSLGISGGAGEQFF
TGTGCCAGCAGCTTGGGGATTAGCGGGGGGGCTGGTGAGCAGTTCTTC
>TRBJ1-3|TRBV3-1/TRBV3-2|TRBD1|.
CASSQVPGQGHNTIYF
TGTGCCAGCAGCCAAGTACCGGGACAGGGGCACAACACCATATATTTT
>TRBJ1-5|TRBV9|.|.
CASSVDRRGGNQPQHF
TGTGCCAGCAGCGTAGATCGGAGGGGCGGCAATCAGCCCCAGCATTTT
>TRBJ2-3|TRBV24-1|.|.
CATSESGVRGTDTQYF
TGTGCCACCAGTGAATCGGGGGTTCGTGGCACAGATACGCAGTATTTT
>TRBJ1-2|TRBV4-3|TRBD1|.
CASSQTGINGYTF
TGCGCCAGCAGCCAGACAGGGATTAATGGCTACACCTTC
>TRBJ2-1|TRBV6-5|TRBD1|.
CASRGTGSLDEQFF
TGTGCCAGCCGCGGGACAGGGTCCTTGGATGAGCAGTTCTTC
>TRBJ1-1|TRBV11-2|.|.
CASSFERNTEAFF
TGTGCCAGCAGCTTTGAGAGGAACACTGAAGCTTTCTTT
>TRBJ2-5|TRBV6-1|.|.
CASSESLASETQYF
TGTGCCAGCAGTGAGTCGTTAGCGTCAGAGACCCAGTACTTC